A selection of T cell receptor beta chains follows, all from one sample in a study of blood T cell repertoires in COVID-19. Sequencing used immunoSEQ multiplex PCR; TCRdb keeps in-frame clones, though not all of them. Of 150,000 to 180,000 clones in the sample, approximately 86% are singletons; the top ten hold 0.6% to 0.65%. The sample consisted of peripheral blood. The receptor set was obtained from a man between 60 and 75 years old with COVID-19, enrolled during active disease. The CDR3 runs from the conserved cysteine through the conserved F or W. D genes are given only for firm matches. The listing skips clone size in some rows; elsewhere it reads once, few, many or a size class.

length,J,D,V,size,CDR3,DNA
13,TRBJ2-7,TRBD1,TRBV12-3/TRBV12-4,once,CASSQRQGYEQYF,TGTGCCAGCAGTCAGCGACAGGGCTACGAGCAGTACTTC
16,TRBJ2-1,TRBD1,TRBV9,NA,CASSPRTGISYNEQFF,TGTGCCAGCAGCCCCCGGACAGGGATCTCCTACAATGAGCAGTTCTTC
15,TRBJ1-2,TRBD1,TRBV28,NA,CASSLTAPQGDGYTF,TGTGCCAGCAGTTTAACGGCCCCACAGGGGGATGGCTACACCTTC
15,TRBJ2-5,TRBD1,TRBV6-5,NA,CASSFRDRSQETQYF,TGTGCCAGCAGTTTCCGGGACAGATCCCAAGAGACCCAGTACTTC
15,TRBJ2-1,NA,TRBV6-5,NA,CASTYTATGISEQFF,TGTGCCAGCACCTATACCGCTACAGGGATAAGTGAGCAGTTCTTC
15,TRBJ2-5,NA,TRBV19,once,CASSIGGGSQETQYF,TGTGCCAGTAGTATAGGTGGGGGGTCCCAAGAGACCCAGTACTTC
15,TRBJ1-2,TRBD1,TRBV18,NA,CASSPDRASNYGYTF,TGTGCCAGCTCACCCGACAGGGCCTCTAACTATGGCTACACCTTC
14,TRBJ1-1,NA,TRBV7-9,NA,CASSLGQGIVEAFF,TGTGCCAGCAGCTTAGGTCAGGGAATAGTTGAAGCTTTCTTT
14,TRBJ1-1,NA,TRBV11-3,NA,CASSLAKGGTEAFF,TGTGCCAGCAGCTTAGCAAAAGGAGGCACTGAAGCTTTCTTT
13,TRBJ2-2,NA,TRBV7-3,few,CASSLSGTGELFF,TGTGCCAGCAGCTTATCAGGCACCGGGGAGCTGTTTTTT
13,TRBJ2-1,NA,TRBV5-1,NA,CASSRNRADEQFF,TGCGCCAGCAGCCGCAACCGAGCGGATGAGCAGTTCTTC
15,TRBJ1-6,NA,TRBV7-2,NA,CASSLDTLYNSPLHF,TGTGCCAGCAGCTTAGACACCCTCTATAATTCACCCCTCCACTTT
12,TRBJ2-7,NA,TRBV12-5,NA,CASGPRSVEQYF,TGTGCTAGTGGTCCCCGGTCGGTCGAGCAGTACTTC